Each of the 4 T cell receptor beta chains below was sequenced from the same sample in a study of blood T cells in healthy people across ages. A second PCR of about 7 to 11 cycles used a sample-barcoded 5' primer and a J-beta primer mix. TCRdb itself ran the 5' RACE reads through MiXCR, one entry per CDR3 protein. The table shows more than 1 million distinct CDR3 sequences, with over 35% occurring only once. What was sequenced was blood. The receptors were gathered from a woman in her sixties in good health.

This chain links TRBV7-9 with TRBJ2-2; D may be TRBD1 (6 bases). The CDR3 extends over 16 amino acids. The germline gives CDR1 SEHNR, CDR2 FQNEAQ (reference sequence). The V end lost 5 bases, the J end lost 0 bases, and 13 bases lay between the germline ends. The CDR3 DNA sequence: TGTGCCAGCAGCGAGGACAGTGCACCGAACACCGGGGAGCTGTTTTTT. This codes for CASSEDSAPNTGELFF. Complete variable domain (other parts from reference TRBV7-9 and TRBJ2-2): DTGVSQNPRHKITKRGQNVTFRCDPISEHNRLYWYRQTLGQGPEFLTYFQNEAQLEKSRLLSDRFSAERPKGSFSTLEIQRTEQGDSAMYLCASSEDSAPNTGELFFGEGSRLTVL.

V gene TRBV6-2 or TRBV6-3 combines with J gene TRBJ2-1; TRBD2 agrees at 7 bases. Germline V gene lookup returns CDR1 MNHEY and CDR2 SVGEGT. The V gene end was trimmed by 2 bases and the J gene end by 8 bases; junction bases not matched to a gene: 9. The CDR3 runs 15 residues. CDR3 region: CASSYGGGSIDEQFF. CDR3 DNA: TGTGCCAGCAGTTACGGGGGAGGGAGTATCGATGAGCAGTTCTTC.

This clonotype was counted a few times. The chain combines TRBV12-3 or TRBV12-4 with TRBJ2-1; TRBD2 matches 9 bases. After removal of 2 bases from V and 6 bases from J, the junction contained 2 bases not matched to a gene. The CDR3 covers 14 residues. The CDR3 DNA reads as TGTGCCAGCAGTTTAACACTAGCGGGCAATGAGCAGTTCTTC. This encodes CASSLTLAGNEQFF.

The V call is TRBV20-1, the J call TRBJ1-4; weak D call: TRBD1 (5 bases). Trimming took off 0 bases at V and 4 bases at J, with 12 bases between the two ends. The CDR3 is 15 amino acids. The germline CDR1 and CDR2 sequences are DFQATT and SNEGSKA (reference sequence). The CDR3 loop is CSARDGAVSNEKLFF. In DNA, the CDR3 is TGCAGTGCTAGAGATGGGGCAGTGAGTAATGAAAAACTGTTTTTT.